The present T cell receptor beta chain was sequenced within a study of blood T cell repertoires in COVID-19. The method was immunoSEQ multiplex PCR; TCRdb's version includes in-frame clones alone and lacks a portion of them. The data show under 200,000 clones, 80% seen once. This clone was seen a few times. The CDR3 has 16 residues. The V end was cut by 4 bases, the J end by 5 bases, with 18 bases between. Germline CDR1 SGHDT, CDR2 YYEEEE. The receptor comes from a man in his 70s with active or convalescent COVID-19. Sequenced material: peripheral blood. The chain is built from TRBV5-6 and TRBJ1-4; D remains ambiguous. In nucleotides, the CDR3 is TGTGCCAGCAGCCGTCGTCCGGGTTCTCAGAATGAAAAACTGTTTTTT. It codes for CASSRRPGSQNEKLFF.